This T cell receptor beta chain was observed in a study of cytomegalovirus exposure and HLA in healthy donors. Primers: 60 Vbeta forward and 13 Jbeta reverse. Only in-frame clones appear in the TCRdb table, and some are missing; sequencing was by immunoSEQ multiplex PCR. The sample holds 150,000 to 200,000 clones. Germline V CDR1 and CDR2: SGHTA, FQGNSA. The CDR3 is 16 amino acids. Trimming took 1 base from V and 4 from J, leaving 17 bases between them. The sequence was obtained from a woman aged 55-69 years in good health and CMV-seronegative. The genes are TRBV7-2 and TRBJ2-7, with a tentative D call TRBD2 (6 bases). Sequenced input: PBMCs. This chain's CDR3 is CASSLGAGSGWYEQYF. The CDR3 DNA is TGTGCCAGCAGCTTAGGGGCAGGAAGCGGGTGGTACGAGCAGTACTTC.